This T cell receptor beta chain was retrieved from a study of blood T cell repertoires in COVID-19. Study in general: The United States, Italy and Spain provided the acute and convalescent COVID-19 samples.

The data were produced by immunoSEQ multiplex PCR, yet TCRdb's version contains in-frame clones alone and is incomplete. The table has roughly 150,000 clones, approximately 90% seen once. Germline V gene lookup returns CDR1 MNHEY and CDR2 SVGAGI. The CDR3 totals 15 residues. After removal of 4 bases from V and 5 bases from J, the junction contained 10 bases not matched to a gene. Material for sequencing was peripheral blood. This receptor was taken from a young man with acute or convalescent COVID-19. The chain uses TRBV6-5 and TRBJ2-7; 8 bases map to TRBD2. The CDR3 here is CASSSGGGGWNEQYF. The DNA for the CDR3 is TGTGCCAGCAGTTCGGGAGGGGGGGGGTGGAACGAGCAGTACTTC.